This T cell receptor (beta chain) derives from a study of vaccination effects on CD4 cells after COVID-19. Concerning this clone itself: Its target is not known.

The V gene lost 0 bases and the J gene lost 4 bases, with 16 bases spanning the gap. In germline, CDR1 is SGDLS, CDR2 YYNGEE. This CDR3 is built from 16 residues. ViraFEST expansion of antigen-specific CD4+ T cells with viral peptide pools preceded sequencing. CD4+ T cells were isolated after less than 12 days of culture. Either the mRNA-1273 or the BNT162b2 vaccine was given to participants as two doses. On day 3 and again on day 7, half the medium was replaced with IL-2 medium. Method: immunoSEQ multiplex PCR; TCRdb's copy keeps in-frame clones and lacks some. The table shows about 59,000 clones, with roughly three quarters occurring only once.

The clonotype originates from a human donor who received a COVID-19 vaccine. This specimen was CD4+ T cells from PBMCs cultured with HCoV-OC43 spike peptides, taken after COVID-19 vaccination. As to subset: HCoV-OC43 spike overlapping peptide pool stimulation. This chain links TRBV9 with TRBJ2-5; tentative D call: TRBD1 (5 bases). The DNA of the CDR3 is TGTGCCAGCAGCGTAGCTAATCAAAGGGGATCAGAGACCCAGTACTTC. Translated, it gives CASSVANQRGSETQYF.